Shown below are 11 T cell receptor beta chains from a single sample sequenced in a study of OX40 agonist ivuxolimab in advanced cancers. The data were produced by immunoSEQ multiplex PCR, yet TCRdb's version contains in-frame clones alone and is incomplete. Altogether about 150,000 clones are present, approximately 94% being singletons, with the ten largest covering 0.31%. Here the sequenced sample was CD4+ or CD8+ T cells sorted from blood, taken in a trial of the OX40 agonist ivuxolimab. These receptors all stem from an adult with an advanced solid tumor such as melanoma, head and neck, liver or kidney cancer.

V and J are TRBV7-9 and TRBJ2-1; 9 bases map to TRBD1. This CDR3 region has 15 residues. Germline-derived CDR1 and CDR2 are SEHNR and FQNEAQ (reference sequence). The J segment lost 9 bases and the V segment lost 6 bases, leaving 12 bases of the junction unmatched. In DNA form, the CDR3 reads TGTGCCAGCAGGGGGACAGGGAGTGGACAAGGTGAGCAGTTCTTC. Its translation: CASRGTGSGQGEQFF.

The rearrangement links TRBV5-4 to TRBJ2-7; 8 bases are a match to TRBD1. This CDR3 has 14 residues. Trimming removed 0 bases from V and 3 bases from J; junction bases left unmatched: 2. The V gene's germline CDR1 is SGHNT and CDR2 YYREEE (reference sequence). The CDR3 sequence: CASSLGTGIYEQYF. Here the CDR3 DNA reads TGTGCCAGCAGCTTGGGGACAGGGATCTACGAGCAGTACTTC.

CDR3 bases: TGCGCCAGCAGCCAAGGATTGAAGGCAGGGGCGGGTGAGCAGTACTTC. Its protein is CASSQGLKAGAGEQYF. This chain links TRBV4-3 with TRBJ2-7; tentative D call: TRBD1 (6 bases). V shed 1 base and J shed 7 bases, with 20 bases lying between them. The CDR3 covers 16 residues. The germline V gene has CDR1 LGHNA and CDR2 YSLEER.

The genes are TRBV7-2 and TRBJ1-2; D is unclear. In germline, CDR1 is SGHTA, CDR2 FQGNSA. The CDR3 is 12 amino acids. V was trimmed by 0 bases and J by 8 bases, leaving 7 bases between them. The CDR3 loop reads CASSLAGRGYTF. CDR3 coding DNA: TGTGCCAGCAGCTTAGCAGGGCGCGGCTACACCTTC.

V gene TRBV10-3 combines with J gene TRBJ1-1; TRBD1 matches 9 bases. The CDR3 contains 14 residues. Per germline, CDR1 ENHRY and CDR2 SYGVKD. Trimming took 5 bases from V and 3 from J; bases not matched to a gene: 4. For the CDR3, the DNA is TGTGCCATCAGTACAGGGGGCGCGGACACTGAAGCTTTCTTT. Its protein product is CAISTGGADTEAFF.

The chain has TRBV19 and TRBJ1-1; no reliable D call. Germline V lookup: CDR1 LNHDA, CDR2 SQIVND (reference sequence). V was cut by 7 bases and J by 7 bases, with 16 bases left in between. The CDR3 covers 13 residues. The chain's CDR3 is CASTPPRRSEAFF. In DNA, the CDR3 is TGTGCCAGTACCCCACCGAGGAGGAGTGAAGCTTTCTTT.

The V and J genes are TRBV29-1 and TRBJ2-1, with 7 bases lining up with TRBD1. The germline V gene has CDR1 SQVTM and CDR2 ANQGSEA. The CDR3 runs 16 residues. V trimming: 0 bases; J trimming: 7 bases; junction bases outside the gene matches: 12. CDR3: CSVEEGARTGENEQFF. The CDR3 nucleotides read TGCAGCGTTGAAGAGGGGGCCAGGACAGGAGAAAATGAGCAGTTCTTC.

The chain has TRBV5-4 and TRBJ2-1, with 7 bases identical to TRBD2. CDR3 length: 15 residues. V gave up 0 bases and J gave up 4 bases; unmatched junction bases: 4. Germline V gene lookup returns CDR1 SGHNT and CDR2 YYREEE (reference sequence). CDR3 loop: CASSLGLAVYNEQFF. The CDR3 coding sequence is TGTGCCAGCAGCTTGGGGCTAGCGGTTTACAATGAGCAGTTCTTC.

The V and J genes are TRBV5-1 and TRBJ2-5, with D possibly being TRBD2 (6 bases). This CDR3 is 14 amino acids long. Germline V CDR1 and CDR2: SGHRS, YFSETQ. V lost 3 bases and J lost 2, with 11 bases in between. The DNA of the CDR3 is TGCGCCAGCAGCTCGCCACTAGCTCAAGAGACCCAGTACTTC. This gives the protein CASSSPLAQETQYF. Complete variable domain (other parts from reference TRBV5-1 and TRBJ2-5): KAGVTQTPRYLIKTRGQQVTLSCSPISGHRSVSWYQQTPGQGLQFLFEYFSETQRNKGNFPGRFSGRQFSNSRSEMNVSTLELGDSALYLCASSSPLAQETQYFGPGTRLLVL.

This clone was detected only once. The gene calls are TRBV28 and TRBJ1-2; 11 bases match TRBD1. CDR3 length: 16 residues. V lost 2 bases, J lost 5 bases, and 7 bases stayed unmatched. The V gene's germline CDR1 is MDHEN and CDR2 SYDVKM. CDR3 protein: CASSLGGQGAGYGYTF. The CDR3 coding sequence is TGTGCCAGCAGTTTAGGTGGACAGGGGGCGGGATATGGCTACACCTTC.

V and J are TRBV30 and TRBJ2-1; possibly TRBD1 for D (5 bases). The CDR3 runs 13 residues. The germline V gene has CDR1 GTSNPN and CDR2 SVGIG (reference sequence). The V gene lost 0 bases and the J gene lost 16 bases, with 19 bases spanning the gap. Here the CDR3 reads CAWSVVTDRLRFF. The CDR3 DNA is TGTGCCTGGAGTGTAGTGACAGACCGTTTACGCTTCTTC.